This TCR beta chain was sequenced for a study of breast tumors, draining lymph nodes, adjacent tissues. Study findings and constraints: Tumor repertoires ranked between lymph nodes and nontumor tissue in diversity, with V and J gene preferences.

TCRdb redid the calling of the multiplex PCR reads with MiXCR, one entry per CDR3 protein. The sample lists roughly 110,000 distinct CDR3 sequences, roughly 29% seen once, with approximately 5.3% in the top ten. Breast cancer patients provided tissue from their axillary draining lymph nodes. This clonotype showed up many times. Antigen: not known. V lost 1 base to trimming and J lost 4 bases; unmatched junction nucleotides: 9. Germline lookup yields CDR1 MDHEN and CDR2 SYDVKM. The CDR3 is made up of 17 amino acids. The genes are TRBV28 and TRBJ2-5; 10 positions match TRBD1. The TCR sequence derives from a female donor with breast cancer. Some clones in this sample may be carry-over from other donors' samples. The sequenced sample was axillary lymph node tissue. The CDR3 DNA sequence: TGTGCCAGCAGTTTATATGGGACAGGGGATTCGGGAGAGACCCAGTACTTC. This translates into CASSLYGTGDSGETQYF.